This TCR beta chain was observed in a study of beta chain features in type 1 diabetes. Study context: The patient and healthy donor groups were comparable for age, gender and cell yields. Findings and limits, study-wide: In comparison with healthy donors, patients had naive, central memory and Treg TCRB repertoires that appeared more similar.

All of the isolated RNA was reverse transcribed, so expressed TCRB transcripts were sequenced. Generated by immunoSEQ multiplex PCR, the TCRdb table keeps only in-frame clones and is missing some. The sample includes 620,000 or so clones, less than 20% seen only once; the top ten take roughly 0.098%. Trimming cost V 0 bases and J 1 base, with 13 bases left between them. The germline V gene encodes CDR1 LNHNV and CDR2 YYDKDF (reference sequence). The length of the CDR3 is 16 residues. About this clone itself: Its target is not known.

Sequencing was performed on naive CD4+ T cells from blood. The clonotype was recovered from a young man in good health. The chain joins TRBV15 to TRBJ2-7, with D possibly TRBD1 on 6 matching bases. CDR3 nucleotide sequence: TGTGCCACCAGCAGAGAAATCGTGCAGGGGTCCTACGAGCAGTACTTC. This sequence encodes CATSREIVQGSYEQYF.